This TCR beta chain is from a study of regulatory T cells in long-lasting Graves disease (dated by TCRdb to 2020 to 2022). For the study in its entirety: Persistent Graves' disease was defined as persistently positive TSH receptor autoantibodies together with antithyroid drug treatment for over 5 years. This study used TCR sequencing and RNA sequencing of peripheral blood to compare persistent Graves' disease patients against newly diagnosed Graves' disease patients. The study was registered as a clinical trial and conducted in China. A total of about 33 samples underwent TCR sequencing, from roughly 13 patients with persistent Graves' disease and approximately 20 patients with newly diagnosed Graves' disease. In the clinical cohort, patients with persistent Graves' disease had used antithyroid drugs for an average of about 10.3 years.

What the time point label conveys for this sample: persistent/refractory GD, antithyroid drugs over 5 years with positive TRAb. RNA was extracted from PBMCs in TRIzol for both TCR sequencing and RNA sequencing. The diagnosis of Graves' disease was made according to American Thyroid Association guidelines. Recruitment of patients was carried out at an endocrinology department in Xi'an, China. From each patient, approximately 9 milliliters of peripheral blood was collected into an EDTA anticoagulant tube. Ficoll Paque Plus density gradient separation was used to isolate PBMCs, and no further T cell sorting was done. An Agilent 2100 Bioanalyzer and agarose gel were used to check RNA quality, and a NanoDrop 2000 was used to measure RNA concentration. This clonotype was found a few times. Its binding antigen is unknown. The sample holds no much larger clone one base away, and base qualities are not on file.

The method behind the library was multiplex PCR. TCRdb shows the sequencer as Illumina HiSeq 4000. iRepertoire HTBI primers and Arm-PCR amplification of CDR3 regions were used to construct TCR beta libraries. PCR products were gel purified before sequencing. On the study's bioinformatics: A total of some 60 TRBV and under 15 TRBJ segments were identified across samples and were used for gene usage analysis of CDR3 amino acid clonotypes. COPE and FqMerger were used to merge the filtered high-quality paired reads into contigs. BLAST was used to align contigs to IMGT TRBV, TRBD and TRBJ reference genes, with CDR3 defined following IMGT. Any clonotype with a frequency above 0.1% was counted as a highly expanded clone. Repertoire diversity was measured by Shannon entropy, and V-J evenness by the Gini coefficient. A clonotype was considered public if more than one individual shared it. The raw public data were reprocessed by TCRdb itself: fastp quality trimming at Q25, MiXCR clonotype calling, in-frame beta chains only. Rows are combined by CDR3 protein, so each entry shows the most common genes and DNA. TCRdb assigned the V and J calls; the authors' analysis was not used. Within this sample are approximately 500,000 distinct CDR3 sequences, with approximately 21% of them counted one time only. Of the sample, 7% to 9% is held by the ten largest clones.

The full study reports these points: Persistent Graves' disease patients showed lower TCR Shannon entropy and fewer highly expanded clones than newly diagnosed patients, suggesting clonal expansion. TRBV28, TRBJ1-2 and TRBJ2-5 were preferentially used in persistent disease, while TRBV20-1 and TRBJ2-1 were favored in newly diagnosed disease. The small sample size was acknowledged by the authors as a limitation that may reduce accuracy. Only peripheral blood was studied, because thyroid tissue, the primary lesion, was inaccessible. Sequencing and analysis were restricted to the TCR beta chain. More public clonotypes were shared among persistent patients (roughly 3,000) than among newly diagnosed patients (over 900).

Trimming at the junction amounts to 0 bases on V and 3 bases on J, and the germline ends lie 5 bases apart. CDR1 and CDR2, looked up from the germline V gene (reference sequence), are DFQATT and SNEGSKA. The CDR3 runs 12 residues from the cysteine to the phenylalanine. The read is trimmed to its CDR3 DNA, 36 bases read in frame from base 1. The rearranged chain carries TRBV20-1 and TRBJ1-1, with the identity of the D gene unclear. This clonotype was sampled from a female donor with Graves disease. The material sequenced was peripheral blood mononuclear cells (PBMCs), taken when the disease was refractory, from a patient treated with antithyroid drugs. The DNA sequence reads TGCAGTGCTAGAGATTTACACACTGAAGCTTTCTTT. It codes for CSARDLHTEAFF.